The 10 T cell receptor beta chains below come from one sample, sequenced in a study of T cell clonotyping in hematopoietic cell transplantation. The time point denotes: recipient sample about 28 days before transplant, after cytoreduction. Data came from immunoSEQ multiplex PCR; TCRdb stores just in-frame clones and leaves some out. The sample lists about 21,000 clones; 90% were seen once. The specimen comprised peripheral blood mononuclear cells, sampled before stem cell transplant. These receptors originate from a man aged 18-30 years with biphenotypic leukemia. Some clones in this sample may be carry-over from other donors' samples.

J is TRBJ1-2 and V is TRBV29-1; a possible D gene is TRBD1 (6 bases). The CDR3 sequence is 14 residues long. Germline assignment: CDR1 SQVTM and CDR2 ANQGSEA. Trimming took off 7 bases at V and 4 bases at J, with 19 bases between the two ends. CDR3 nucleotides: TGCAGCGCCTTAGCTTTTACAGGGACCTATGGCTACACCTTC. This gives the protein CSALAFTGTYGYTF. The complete variable domain, with remaining parts taken from reference TRBV29-1 and TRBJ1-2, reads SAVISQKPSRDICQRGTSLTIQCQVDSQVTMMFWYRQQPGQSLTLIATANQGSEATYESGFVIDKFPISRPNLTFSTLTVSNMSPEDSSIYLCSALAFTGTYGYTFGSGTRLTVV.

This rearrangement joins TRBV6-1 to TRBJ1-2, with 8 positions matching TRBD1. CDR1 is MNHNS and CDR2 is SASEGT in the germline V gene. The trim removed 8 bases at V and 2 bases at J, leaving 7 bases unmatched. The CDR3 length is 14 residues. In DNA, the CDR3 is TGTGCCAGCTGCGCAGGGGGCTGGAACTATGGCTACACCTTC. Its protein is CASCAGGWNYGYTF.

In DNA, the CDR3 is TGTGCCAGCAGTTTACTCCCCGCGTCGACTAGCGGGGGCGATTCCTACAATGAGCAGTTCTTC. Protein: CASSLLPASTSGGDSYNEQFF. The chain employs TRBV27 and TRBJ2-1; 12 nucleotides match TRBD2. The V gene's germline CDR1 is MNHEY and CDR2 SMNVEV (reference sequence). CDR3 length: 21 residues. J lost 1 base, V lost 2 bases, and 15 bases had no gene match.

V usage is TRBV6-5 and J usage is TRBJ2-5; 8 bases map to TRBD2. The CDR3 has 13 amino acids. The germline V gene encodes CDR1 MNHEY and CDR2 SVGAGI. V lost 0 bases and J lost 10; bases outside the gene matches: 4. CDR3 in DNA: TGTGCCAGCAGTTACTCGAGTCGGGGGGGCCAGTACTTC. Protein sequence: CASSYSSRGGQYF.

J is TRBJ2-1 and V is TRBV2; 14 bases match TRBD2. With V trimmed by 2 bases and J by 8 bases, 11 bases remained unmatched. Germline V CDR1 and CDR2: SNHLY, FYNNEI. CDR3 size: 18 residues. The CDR3 sequence: CASSEPGLAGVWNDEQFF. Written as DNA, the CDR3 is TGTGCCAGCAGTGAACCGGGACTAGCGGGAGTGTGGAATGATGAGCAGTTCTTC.

The J gene is TRBJ2-7, the V gene TRBV7-8; possible D gene TRBD1, 6 bases. Germline-derived CDR1 and CDR2 are SGHVS and FQNEAQ. Trimming took off 1 base at V and 0 bases at J, with 10 bases between the two ends. This CDR3 comprises 15 residues. As DNA, the CDR3 is TGTGCCAGCAGCTTAGAGCAGGGGCCCTCCTACGAGCAGTACTTC. As protein: CASSLEQGPSYEQYF.

The chain recombines TRBV7-2 with TRBJ1-5; D is possibly TRBD1 (5 bases). Per the germline V gene, CDR1 is SGHTA and CDR2 is FQGNSA. There are 14 residues in the CDR3. Trimming removed 5 bases from V and 4 bases from J, with 12 bases in between. CDR3 nucleotide sequence: TGTGCCAGCAGCCGACCACAGGAGAATCAGCCCCAGCATTTT. This codes for CASSRPQENQPQHF.

The CDR3 region is CASSLKGIGELFF. The CDR3 bases are TGTGCCAGTAGTCTTAAAGGCATCGGGGAGCTGTTTTTT. The rearrangement links TRBV19 to TRBJ2-2; D gene unclear. In germline, CDR1 is LNHDA, CDR2 SQIVND (reference sequence). There are 13 residues in the CDR3. Trimming pared 5 bases from V and 7 bases from J, leaving 11 bases between.

V is TRBV11-2 and J is TRBJ1-1; 8 nucleotides agree with TRBD1. V gave up 2 bases and J gave up 5 bases; unmatched junction bases: 10. Germline loops: CDR1 SGHAT, CDR2 FQNNGV. The CDR3 is 16 amino acids. CDR3 DNA: TGTGCCAGCAGCTTACCCCCGACAGGGGTGGGGACTGAAGCTTTCTTT. It encodes CASSLPPTGVGTEAFF.

J is TRBJ2-7 and V is TRBV10-3; TRBD1 matches at 7 bases. Germline loops: CDR1 ENHRY, CDR2 SYGVKD. The CDR3 is made up of 14 amino acids. J was trimmed by 3 bases and V by 4 bases; bases with no gene match: 6. In nucleotides, the CDR3 is TGTGCCATCAGTGGTTGGGGACAGAACTACGAGCAGTACTTC. Protein sequence: CAISGWGQNYEQYF.